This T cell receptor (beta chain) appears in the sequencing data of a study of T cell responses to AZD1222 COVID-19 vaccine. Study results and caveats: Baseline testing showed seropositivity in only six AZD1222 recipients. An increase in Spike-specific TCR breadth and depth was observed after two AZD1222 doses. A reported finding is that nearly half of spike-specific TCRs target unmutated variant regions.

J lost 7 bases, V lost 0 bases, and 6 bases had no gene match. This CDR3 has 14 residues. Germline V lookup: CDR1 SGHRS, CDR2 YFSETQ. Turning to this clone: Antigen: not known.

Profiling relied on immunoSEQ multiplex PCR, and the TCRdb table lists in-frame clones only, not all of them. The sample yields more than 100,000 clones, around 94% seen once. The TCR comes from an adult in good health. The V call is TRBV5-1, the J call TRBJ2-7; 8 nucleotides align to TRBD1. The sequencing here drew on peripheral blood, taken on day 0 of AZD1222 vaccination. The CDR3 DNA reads TGCGCCAGCAGCTTGGAACAGGGGGTGTGGGAGCAGTACTTC. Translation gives CASSLEQGVWEQYF.